This is a list of T cell receptor beta chains from one sample in a study of blood T cells in healthy people across ages. TCRdb reprocessed the 5' RACE reads with MiXCR, giving one entry per CDR3 protein. The data contain around 1.7 million distinct CDR3 sequences, over 25% of them singletons. Sequencing was performed on blood. The receptor set was obtained from a woman in her thirties in good health. The CDR3 runs from the conserved cysteine through the conserved F or W. A D gene is named only where the DNA matches it firmly. The size of a clone is reported for some rows only, either as once, few or many, or as a class for expanded clones.

abundance	v_gene	j_gene	d_gene	CDR3nt	CDR3aa
-	TRBV29-1	TRBJ1-1	-	TGCAGCGGCCAACAGGTCGTGGGCACTGAAGCTTTCTTT	CSGQQVVGTEAFF
few	TRBV20-1	TRBJ2-1	-	TGCAGTGGAATTTGGGGTGTCAATGAGCAGTTCTTC	CSGIWGVNEQFF
few	TRBV20-1	TRBJ2-1	TRBD2	TGCAGTGCTAGTAGCGGGAGGAGCTCCTACAATGAGCAGTTCTTC	CSASSGRSSYNEQFF
-	TRBV14	TRBJ2-7	TRBD1	TGTGCCAGCAGCCAAGGACGACAGGGCCCCTACGAGCAGTACTTC	CASSQGRQGPYEQYF
few	TRBV20-1	TRBJ2-1	-	TGCAGTGGACGACTGGGAGGTGGGAATGAGCAGTTCTTC	CSGRLGGGNEQFF
few	TRBV30	TRBJ2-3	TRBD2	TGTGCCTGGAGCGGTACTAGCGGGGGGCCTACTAGCACAGATACGCAGTATTTT	CAWSGTSGGPTSTDTQYF
once	TRBV7-9	TRBJ2-5	-	TGTGCCAGCAGCTTAGTCGCTAGGACTCATGAGCAGTACTTC	CASSLVARTHEQYF
-	TRBV6-6	TRBJ1-2	-	TGTGCCAGTGCAAGGGGGTCCAACTATGGCTACACCTTC	CASARGSNYGYTF
-	TRBV10-3	TRBJ1-5	-	TGTGCCATCAGTAATTGGTGGGAGAGGCCCCAGCATTTT	CAISNWWERPQHF
few	TRBV2	TRBJ2-6	-	TGTGCCAGGGGCAGGGGGAGGACCTCTGGGGCCAACGTCCTGACTTTC	CARGRGRTSGANVLTF
-	TRBV20-1	TRBJ1-4	-	TGCAGTGCTAGAGATATCGGGGGCAGTGAAAAACTGTTTTTT	CSARDIGGSEKLFF
few	TRBV15	TRBJ2-7	-	TGTGCCACCAGCAGAGATGGTCCGGGACGGGGCTACGAGCAGTACTTC	CATSRDGPGRGYEQYF
many	TRBV20-1	TRBJ2-4	TRBD1	TGCAGTGCCACGGACAGGGGAGACATTCAGTACTTC	CSATDRGDIQYF
many	TRBV15	TRBJ2-4	TRBD1	TGTGCAACCCGGGACAGTGAAAACATTCAGTACTTC	CATRDSENIQYF
-	TRBV2	TRBJ2-7	-	TGTGCCAGCAGTATAGGGACGGTTTACGAGCAGTACTTC	CASSIGTVYEQYF
few	TRBV7-6	TRBJ1-4	-	TGTGCCAGCAGCTTAGCGTTTGGCAGGGGCGAGACTGAAAAACTGTTTTTT	CASSLAFGRGETEKLFF
few	TRBV5-1	TRBJ2-7	-	TGCGCCAGCAGCCTAGAGACGGGACTTGCCTACGAGCAGTACTTC	CASSLETGLAYEQYF
few	TRBV3-1	TRBJ2-5	-	TGTGCCAGCAGTTACAGCTACAGGGCGATCCCTTGGACACCGCAGTACTTC	CASSYSYRAIPWTPQYF
few	TRBV6-9	TRBJ2-5	TRBD2	TGTGCCAGCAGTAACCCCGGGACTAGCGGGACGGAGACCCAGTACTTC	CASSNPGTSGTETQYF
few	TRBV7-9	TRBJ2-7	-	TGTGCCAGCCAATCGGCAGGGGCCTACGAGCAGTACTTC	CASQSAGAYEQYF
many	TRBV7-2	TRBJ2-1	TRBD2	TGTGCCAGCAGCCAGACTAGCGTTGAGCAGTTCTTC	CASSQTSVEQFF
-	TRBV6-2/TRBV6-3	TRBJ2-1	-	TGTGCCAGCAGTTCTGCCCGGAACAATGAGCAGTTCTTC	CASSSARNNEQFF
few	TRBV9	TRBJ2-3	-	TGTGCCAGCAGCCGCGGACTAACAAAGACTAGCACAGATACGCAGTATTTT	CASSRGLTKTSTDTQYF
few	TRBV20-1	TRBJ2-7	TRBD2	TGCAGTGCTAGGGGAACTAGCGGGTCGCCTCTGGGTGAGCAGTACTTC	CSARGTSGSPLGEQYF
-	TRBV9	TRBJ1-1	-	TGTGCCGGCAGCGCGGGAGGACGTACGAACACTGAAGCTTTCTTT	CAGSAGGRTNTEAFF
once	TRBV3-1	TRBJ2-7	TRBD1	TGTGCCAGCAGGTCACGCGGGACAGGCCACGAGCAGTACTTC	CASRSRGTGHEQYF
many	TRBV6-2/TRBV6-3	TRBJ2-7	TRBD2	TGTGCCAGCAGCCGCCTTGGGAGCGGGGACTACGAGCAGTACTTC	CASSRLGSGDYEQYF
many	TRBV11-2	TRBJ2-3	-	TGTGCCAGCAGCTTAGTCGGACAGAGCACAGATACGCAGTATTTT	CASSLVGQSTDTQYF
few	TRBV6-5	TRBJ2-1	TRBD2	TGTGCCAGCAGTTACTCTTCCGGGTCGGGGGGGGAGCAGTTCTTC	CASSYSSGSGGEQFF
-	TRBV9	TRBJ2-3	-	TGTGCCAGCAGCGTGAGGAGTCTTAGCACAGATACGCAGTATTTT	CASSVRSLSTDTQYF
many	TRBV28	TRBJ2-1	TRBD1	TGTGCCAGCAGTTCAAGGGACAGGGGATTGGATGAGCAGTTCTTC	CASSSRDRGLDEQFF
-	TRBV12-3/TRBV12-4	TRBJ2-7	TRBD1	TGTGCCAGCAGTTTGGGGCAGGGGGCCTGGGAGCAGTACTTC	CASSLGQGAWEQYF
-	TRBV2	TRBJ2-1	TRBD2	TGTGCCACCCGGCGAGGGACTAGCGCCCTCAATGAGCAGTTCTTC	CATRRGTSALNEQFF
-	TRBV6-6	TRBJ2-3	-	TGTGCCACTCAGCCCAGCACAGATACGCAGTATTTT	CATQPSTDTQYF
few	TRBV9	TRBJ1-3	-	TGTGCCAGCAGCGTAGAGGGGTCTGGAAACACCATATATTTT	CASSVEGSGNTIYF
-	TRBV7-2	TRBJ2-5	-	TGTGCCAGCAGCTGTTCCCAGGTTCAGGATACCCAGTACTTC	CASSCSQVQDTQYF
-	TRBV11-2	TRBJ2-4	-	TGTGCCAGCAGCTTCAAGCGGTCGCTAGCCAAAAACATTCAGTACTTC	CASSFKRSLAKNIQYF
-	TRBV14	TRBJ1-4	-	TGTGCCAGCAGCCAAGGGACTGTTGAAAAACTGTTTTTT	CASSQGTVEKLFF
many	TRBV20-1	TRBJ2-1	-	TGCAGTGCTGCCCACAAGCCTCCCTACAATGAGCAGTTCTTC	CSAAHKPPYNEQFF
-	TRBV12-3/TRBV12-4	TRBJ1-2	-	TGTGCCACCAGAGAACAATCGACGGATGGCTACACCTTC	CATREQSTDGYTF
few	TRBV5-1	TRBJ2-1	-	TGCGCCAGCAGCTTGGAAGGACAGACAGCGGGAAATGAGCAGTTCTTC	CASSLEGQTAGNEQFF
many	TRBV10-3	TRBJ2-3	-	TGTGCCATCAGTGAGCAGGGAACCACAGATACGCAGTATTTT	CAISEQGTTDTQYF
-	TRBV5-1	TRBJ2-2	TRBD2	TGCGCCAGCAGCTTGGCTAGCGGGAGCTCTGGGGAGCTGTTTTTT	CASSLASGSSGELFF